These 8 T cell receptor beta chains were all obtained from the same sample, sequenced in a study of post-analysis software for immune sequencing data. Study-level findings and limits: Four or five TRBV segments were more frequent in patients than controls; TRBV5-6, TRBV5-1 and TRBV20-1 belonged to this group.

Their specific antigens are unknown. Included in the TCR beta cDNA libraries were unique molecular identifiers. TCRdb called the PCR reads again in MiXCR, with one record for every CDR3 protein. The data show about 800,000 distinct CDR3 sequences, 25% to 30% seen once. Input material: blood. Receptor source: a girl aged 10 to 17 with multiple sclerosis.

This clonotype was recorded only once. The DNA for the CDR3 is TGTGCCAGCAGTGTCCTGACAGTTAACTCCTACGAGCAGTACTTC. This codes for CASSVLTVNSYEQYF. The gene calls are TRBV2 and TRBJ2-7; a possible D gene is TRBD1 (5 bases). The ends were cut back, 4 bases at V and 0 bases at J, with 13 bases in the middle. CDR3 length: 15 amino acids. Germline CDR1 and CDR2: SNHLY and FYNNEI.

V gene TRBV2 combines with J gene TRBJ2-5; D is unresolved. The CDR3 is 12 amino acids. The V end was cut by 6 bases, the J end by 4 bases, with 9 bases between. Germline CDR1 reads SNHLY; CDR2 reads FYNNEI. The CDR3 here is CASREWAETQYF. CDR3 nucleotides: TGTGCCAGCAGGGAGTGGGCAGAGACCCAGTACTTC.

The CDR3 DNA follows: TGTGCCAGCAGTCCTCTGACGGGACTTACCTACGAGCAGTACTTC. As protein: CASSPLTGLTYEQYF. The chain combines TRBV27 with TRBJ2-7, with a weak D call TRBD2 (6 bases). The germline V gene has CDR1 MNHEY and CDR2 SMNVEV (reference sequence). This CDR3 region has 15 residues. V was pared by 5 bases and J by 2 bases, with 16 bases between.

The rearrangement uses TRBV25-1 and TRBJ2-1; 8 bases match TRBD1. Germline CDR1 and CDR2: MGHDK and SYGVNS. The CDR3 totals 15 residues. The ends lost 2 bases at V and 10 bases at J; junction bases unmatched: 10. The CDR3 DNA reads TGTGCCAGCAGTGAACCTGGGCAGGGGGCTAAGGAGCAGTTCTTC. This sequence encodes CASSEPGQGAKEQFF.

Many counts were recorded for this clonotype. The J gene is TRBJ2-7, the V gene TRBV27; no reliable D call. CDR1 and CDR2 (germline): MNHEY, SMNVEV (reference sequence). The CDR3 contains 11 residues. Trimming left V 8 bases short and J 1 base short, with 6 bases between. In DNA, the CDR3 is TGTGCCAGCGGAGTTTCCTACGAGCAGTACTTC. It yields the protein CASGVSYEQYF.

Many counts were recorded for this clonotype. The rearrangement uses TRBV10-3 and TRBJ2-5; D not certain. Trimming shortened V by 4 bases and J by 0 bases, and 3 bases separated the two germline ends. The CDR3 is 12 amino acids. Germline lookup yields CDR1 ENHRY and CDR2 SYGVKD. This chain's CDR3 is CAISANQETQYF. The CDR3 coding sequence is TGTGCCATCAGTGCTAACCAAGAGACCCAGTACTTC.

This sequence joins TRBV7-9 and TRBJ1-5; D is ambiguous. The CDR3 loop spans 14 amino acids. V lost 1 base to trimming and J lost 6 bases, with 10 bases between them. Per germline, CDR1 SEHNR and CDR2 FQNEAQ (reference sequence). The CDR3, as DNA: TGTGCCAGCAGCTTAGGCGGGGTCCCTCAGCCCCAGCATTTT. It is translated as CASSLGGVPQPQHF.

The table lists this clonotype with many counts. The chain uses TRBV10-3 and TRBJ1-1; 8 bases align to TRBD1. Germline loops: CDR1 ENHRY, CDR2 SYGVKD. J lost 3 bases, V lost 6 bases, and 6 bases had no gene match. CDR3 length equals 14 residues. In DNA, the CDR3 is TGTGCCATCAGGGGGACAGGAGGGGACACTGAAGCTTTCTTT. Encoded protein: CAIRGTGGDTEAFF.